This T cell receptor (beta chain) originates from a study of blood T cell repertoires in COVID-19. Study-level background: The cDNA or gDNA used as material had been derived from T cells, B-cell-depleted T cells, or PBMCs.

The CDR3 is 14 residues long. Trimming removed 4 bases from V and 1 base from J, with 12 bases in between. Germline V lookup: CDR1 SQVTM, CDR2 ANQGSEA. Under the authors' procedure: Reference gene primer amplification gave nucleated cell count estimates. Using immunoSEQ multiplex PCR, the repertoire was profiled, and TCRdb retains in-frame clones only, with some absent. The V and J calls and clone size were taken over from that table, and D and trimming were inferred from the DNA. The repertoire holds under 250,000 clones, with about 84% as singletons. The chain carries TRBV29-1 and TRBJ2-3; D not resolved. This clonotype originated in a human donor in a cohort sampled during active COVID-19. Sequencing was done on a sample of peripheral blood. CDR3 residues: CSVVWALGTDTQYF. The CDR3 DNA is TGCAGCGTTGTCTGGGCGTTAGGCACAGATACGCAGTATTTT.